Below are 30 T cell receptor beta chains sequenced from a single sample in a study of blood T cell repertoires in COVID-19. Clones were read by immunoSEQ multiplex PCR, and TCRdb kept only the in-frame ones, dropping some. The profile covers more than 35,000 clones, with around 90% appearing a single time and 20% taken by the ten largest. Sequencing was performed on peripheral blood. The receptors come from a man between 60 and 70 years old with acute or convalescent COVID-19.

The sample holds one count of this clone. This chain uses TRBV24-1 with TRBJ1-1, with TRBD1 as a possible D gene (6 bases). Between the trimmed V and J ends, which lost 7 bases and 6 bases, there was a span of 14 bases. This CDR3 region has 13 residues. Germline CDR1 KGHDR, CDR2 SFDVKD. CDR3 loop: CATRLLGGPEAFF. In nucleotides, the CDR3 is TGTGCCACCAGACTCCTAGGGGGTCCTGAAGCTTTCTTT.

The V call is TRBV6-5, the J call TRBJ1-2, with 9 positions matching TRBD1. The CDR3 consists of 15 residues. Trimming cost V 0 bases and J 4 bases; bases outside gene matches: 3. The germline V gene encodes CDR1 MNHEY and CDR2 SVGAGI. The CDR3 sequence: CASSYSGQGLYGYTF. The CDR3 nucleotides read TGTGCCAGCAGTTACTCGGGACAGGGACTCTATGGCTACACCTTC.

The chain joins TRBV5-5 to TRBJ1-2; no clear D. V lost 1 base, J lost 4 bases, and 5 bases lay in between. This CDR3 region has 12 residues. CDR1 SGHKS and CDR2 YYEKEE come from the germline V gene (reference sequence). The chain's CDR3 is CASSLLLYGYTF. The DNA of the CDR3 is TGTGCCAGCAGCTTGCTCCTCTATGGCTACACCTTC. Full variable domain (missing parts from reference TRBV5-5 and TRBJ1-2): DAGVTQSPTHLIKTRGQQVTLRCSPISGHKSVSWYQQVLGQGPQFIFQYYEKEERGRGNFPDRFSARQFPNYSSELNVNALLLGDSALYLCASSLLLYGYTFGSGTRLTVV.

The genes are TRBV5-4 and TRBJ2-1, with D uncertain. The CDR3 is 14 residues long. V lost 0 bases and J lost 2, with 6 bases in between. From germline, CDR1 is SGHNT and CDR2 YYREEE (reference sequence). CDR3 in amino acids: CASSLGLAYNEQFF. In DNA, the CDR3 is TGTGCCAGCAGCTTGGGCCTAGCCTACAATGAGCAGTTCTTC.

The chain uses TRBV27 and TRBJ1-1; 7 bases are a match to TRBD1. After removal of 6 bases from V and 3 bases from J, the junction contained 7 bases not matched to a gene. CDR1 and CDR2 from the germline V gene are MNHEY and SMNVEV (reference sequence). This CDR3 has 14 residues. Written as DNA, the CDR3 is TGTGCCAGCAGAAAACAGGGGAGTTACACTGAAGCTTTCTTT. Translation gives CASRKQGSYTEAFF.

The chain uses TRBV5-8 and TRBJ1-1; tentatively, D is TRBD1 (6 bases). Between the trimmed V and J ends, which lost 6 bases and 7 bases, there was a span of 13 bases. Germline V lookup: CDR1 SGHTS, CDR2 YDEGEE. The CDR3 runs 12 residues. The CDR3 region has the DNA TGTGCCAGCACCCCCAGGACAGTTGAAGCTTTCTTT. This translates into CASTPRTVEAFF.

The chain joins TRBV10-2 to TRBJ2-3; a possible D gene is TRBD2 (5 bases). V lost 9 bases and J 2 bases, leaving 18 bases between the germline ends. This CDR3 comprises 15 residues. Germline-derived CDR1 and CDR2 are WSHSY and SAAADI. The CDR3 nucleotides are TGCGCCAGTTCCCTTAGCGCCCCAATCACAGATACGCAGTATTTT. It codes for CASSLSAPITDTQYF.

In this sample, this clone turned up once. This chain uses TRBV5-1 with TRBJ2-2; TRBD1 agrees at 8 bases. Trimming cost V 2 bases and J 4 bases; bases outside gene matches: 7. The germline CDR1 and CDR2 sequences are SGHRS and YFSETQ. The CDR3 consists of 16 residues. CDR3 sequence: CASSLPAGGATGELFF. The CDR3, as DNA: TGCGCCAGCAGCTTACCCGCAGGGGGCGCCACCGGGGAGCTGTTTTTT.

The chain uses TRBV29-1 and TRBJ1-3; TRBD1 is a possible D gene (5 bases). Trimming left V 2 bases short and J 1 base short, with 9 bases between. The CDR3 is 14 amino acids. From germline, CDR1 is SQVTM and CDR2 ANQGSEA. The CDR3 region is CSVEQGYSGNTIYF. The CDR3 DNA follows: TGCAGCGTTGAACAGGGATATTCTGGAAACACCATATATTTT.

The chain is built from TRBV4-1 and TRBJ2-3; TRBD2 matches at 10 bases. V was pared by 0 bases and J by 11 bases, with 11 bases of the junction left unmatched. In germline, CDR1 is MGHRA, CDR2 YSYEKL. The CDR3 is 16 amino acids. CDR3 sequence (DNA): TGCGCCAGCAGCCAAGACCAGGGAGCGGGAGGGGAGGTGCAGTATTTT. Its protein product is CASSQDQGAGGEVQYF.

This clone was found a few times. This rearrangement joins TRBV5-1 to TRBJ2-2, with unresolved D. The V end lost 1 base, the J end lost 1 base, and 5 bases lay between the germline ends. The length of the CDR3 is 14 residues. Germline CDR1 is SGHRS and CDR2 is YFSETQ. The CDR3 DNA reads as TGCGCCAGCAGCTTGAAGCGGAACACCGGGGAGCTGTTTTTT. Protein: CASSLKRNTGELFF.

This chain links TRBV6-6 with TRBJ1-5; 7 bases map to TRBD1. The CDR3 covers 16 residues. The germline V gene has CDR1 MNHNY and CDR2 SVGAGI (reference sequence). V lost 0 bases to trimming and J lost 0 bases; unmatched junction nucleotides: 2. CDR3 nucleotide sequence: TGTGCCAGCAGTTACTCGACAGGGTCTAGCAATCAGCCCCAGCATTTT. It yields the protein CASSYSTGSSNQPQHF.

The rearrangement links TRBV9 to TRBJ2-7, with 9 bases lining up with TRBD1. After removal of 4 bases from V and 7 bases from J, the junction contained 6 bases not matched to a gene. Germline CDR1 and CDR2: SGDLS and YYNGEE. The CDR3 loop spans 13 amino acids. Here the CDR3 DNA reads TGTGCCAGCAGCAAAGGGACAGGGTGGGAGCAGTACTTC. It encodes CASSKGTGWEQYF.

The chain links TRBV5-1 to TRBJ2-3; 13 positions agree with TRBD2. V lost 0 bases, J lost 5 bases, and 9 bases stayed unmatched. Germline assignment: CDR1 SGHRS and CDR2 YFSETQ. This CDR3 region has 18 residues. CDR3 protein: CASSLARTSGSTRDTQYF. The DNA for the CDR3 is TGCGCCAGCAGCTTGGCCAGGACTAGCGGGAGCACGAGAGATACGCAGTATTTT.

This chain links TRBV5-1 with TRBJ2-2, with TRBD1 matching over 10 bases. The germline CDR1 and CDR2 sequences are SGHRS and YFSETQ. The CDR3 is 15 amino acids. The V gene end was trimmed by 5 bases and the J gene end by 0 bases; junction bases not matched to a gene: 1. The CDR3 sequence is CASRGTGANTGELFF. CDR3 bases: TGCGCCAGCAGGGGGACAGGGGCGAACACCGGGGAGCTGTTTTTT.

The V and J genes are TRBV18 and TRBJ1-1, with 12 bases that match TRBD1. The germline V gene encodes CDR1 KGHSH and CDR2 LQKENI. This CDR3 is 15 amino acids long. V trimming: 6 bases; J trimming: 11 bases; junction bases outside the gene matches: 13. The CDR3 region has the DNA TGTGCCAGCTCCTCCCTCGGGACAGGGGGCTTTATGGCTTTCTTT. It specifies CASSSLGTGGFMAFF.

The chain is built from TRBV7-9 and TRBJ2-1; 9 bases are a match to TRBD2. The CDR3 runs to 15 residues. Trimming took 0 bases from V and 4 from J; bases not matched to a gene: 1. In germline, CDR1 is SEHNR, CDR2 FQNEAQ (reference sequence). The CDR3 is CASSLALAGYNEQFF. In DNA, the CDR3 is TGTGCCAGCAGCTTAGCTCTAGCGGGGTACAATGAGCAGTTCTTC. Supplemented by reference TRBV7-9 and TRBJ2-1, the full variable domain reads DTGVSQNPRHKITKRGQNVTFRCDPISEHNRLYWYRQTLGQGPEFLTYFQNEAQLEKSRLLSDRFSAERPKGSFSTLEIQRTEQGDSAMYLCASSLALAGYNEQFFGPGTRLTVL.

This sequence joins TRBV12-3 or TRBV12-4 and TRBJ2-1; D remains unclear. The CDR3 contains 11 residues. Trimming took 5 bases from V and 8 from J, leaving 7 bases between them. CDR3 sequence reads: CASSVGHEQFF. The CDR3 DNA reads TGTGCCAGCAGTGTTGGGCATGAGCAGTTCTTC.

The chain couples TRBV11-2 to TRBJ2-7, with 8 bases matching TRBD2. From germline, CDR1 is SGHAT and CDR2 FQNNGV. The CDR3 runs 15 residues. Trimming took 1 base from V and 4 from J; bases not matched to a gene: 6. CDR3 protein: CASSLALAASYEQYV. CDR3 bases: TGTGCCAGCAGCTTAGCACTAGCGGCCAGTTACGAGCAGTACGTC.

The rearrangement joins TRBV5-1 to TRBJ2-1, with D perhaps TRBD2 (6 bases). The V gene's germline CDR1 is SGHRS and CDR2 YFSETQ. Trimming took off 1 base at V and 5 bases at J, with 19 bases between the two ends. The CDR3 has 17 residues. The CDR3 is CASSLILRGNTHNEQFF. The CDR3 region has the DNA TGCGCCAGCAGCTTGATACTTCGCGGGAATACTCACAATGAGCAGTTCTTC.

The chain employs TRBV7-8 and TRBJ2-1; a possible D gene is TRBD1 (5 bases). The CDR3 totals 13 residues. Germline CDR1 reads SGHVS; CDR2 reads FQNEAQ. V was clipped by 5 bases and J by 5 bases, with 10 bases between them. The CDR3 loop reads CASSTRQNNEQFF. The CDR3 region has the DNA TGTGCCAGCAGCACCCGACAGAACAATGAGCAGTTCTTC.

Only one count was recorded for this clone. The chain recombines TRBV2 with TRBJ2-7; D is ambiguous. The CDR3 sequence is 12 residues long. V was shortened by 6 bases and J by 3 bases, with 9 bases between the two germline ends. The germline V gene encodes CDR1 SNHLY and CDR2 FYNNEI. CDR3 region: CASRAEVYEQYV. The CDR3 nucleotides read TGTGCCAGCAGGGCGGAAGTCTACGAGCAGTACGTC.

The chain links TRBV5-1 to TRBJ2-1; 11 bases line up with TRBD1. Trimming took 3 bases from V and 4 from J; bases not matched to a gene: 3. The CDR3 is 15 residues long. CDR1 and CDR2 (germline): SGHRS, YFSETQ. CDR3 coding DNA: TGCGCCAGCAGCTCCAGGGACAGGGGGTACAATGAGCAGTTCTTC. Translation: CASSSRDRGYNEQFF.

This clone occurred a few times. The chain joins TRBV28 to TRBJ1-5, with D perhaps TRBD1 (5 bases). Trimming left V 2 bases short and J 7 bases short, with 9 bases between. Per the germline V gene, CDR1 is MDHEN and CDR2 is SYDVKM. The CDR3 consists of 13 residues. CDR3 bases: TGTGCCAGCAGTTTAGGGGGGGTCCAGCCCCAGCATTTT. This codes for CASSLGGVQPQHF.

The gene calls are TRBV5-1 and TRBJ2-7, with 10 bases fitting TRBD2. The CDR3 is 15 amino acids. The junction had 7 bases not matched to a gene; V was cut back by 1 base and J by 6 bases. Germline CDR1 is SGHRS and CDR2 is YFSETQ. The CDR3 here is CASSLWASGSSEQYF. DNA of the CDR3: TGCGCCAGCAGCTTGTGGGCTAGCGGGAGTTCCGAGCAGTACTTC.

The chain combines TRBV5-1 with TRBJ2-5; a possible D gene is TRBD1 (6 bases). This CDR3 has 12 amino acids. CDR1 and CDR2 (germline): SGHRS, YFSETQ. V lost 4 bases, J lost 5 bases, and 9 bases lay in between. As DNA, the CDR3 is TGCGCCAGCAGCCGAGACAGGGAGACCCAGTACTTC. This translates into CASSRDRETQYF. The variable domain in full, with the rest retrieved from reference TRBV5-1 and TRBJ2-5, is KAGVTQTPRYLIKTRGQQVTLSCSPISGHRSVSWYQQTPGQGLQFLFEYFSETQRNKGNFPGRFSGRQFSNSRSEMNVSTLELGDSALYLCASSRDRETQYFGPGTRLLVL.

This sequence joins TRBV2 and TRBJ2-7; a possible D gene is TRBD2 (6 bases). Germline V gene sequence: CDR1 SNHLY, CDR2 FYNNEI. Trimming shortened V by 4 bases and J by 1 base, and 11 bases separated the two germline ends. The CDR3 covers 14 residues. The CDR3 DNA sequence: TGTGCCAGCAGTGGACCGGGAGTGTCCTACGAGCAGTACGTC. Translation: CASSGPGVSYEQYV.

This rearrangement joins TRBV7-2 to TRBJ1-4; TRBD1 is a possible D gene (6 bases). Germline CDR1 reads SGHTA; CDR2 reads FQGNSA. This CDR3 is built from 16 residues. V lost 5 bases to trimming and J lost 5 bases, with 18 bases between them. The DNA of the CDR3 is TGTGCCAGCAGCCCGCAAGCCGGACAGATCAATGAAAAACTGTTTTTT. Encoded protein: CASSPQAGQINEKLFF.

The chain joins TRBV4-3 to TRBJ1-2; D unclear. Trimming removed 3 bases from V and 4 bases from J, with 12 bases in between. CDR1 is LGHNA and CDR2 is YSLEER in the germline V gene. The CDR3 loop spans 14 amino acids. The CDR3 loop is CASSQTTEGYGYTF. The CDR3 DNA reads TGCGCCAGCAGCCAGACAACAGAGGGCTATGGCTACACCTTC.

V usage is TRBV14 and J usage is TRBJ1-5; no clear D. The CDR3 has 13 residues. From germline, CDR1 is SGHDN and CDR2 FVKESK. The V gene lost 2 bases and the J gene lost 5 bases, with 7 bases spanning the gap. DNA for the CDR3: TGTGCCAGCAGCCAAAGCCCTTATCAGCCCCAGCATTTT. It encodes CASSQSPYQPQHF.